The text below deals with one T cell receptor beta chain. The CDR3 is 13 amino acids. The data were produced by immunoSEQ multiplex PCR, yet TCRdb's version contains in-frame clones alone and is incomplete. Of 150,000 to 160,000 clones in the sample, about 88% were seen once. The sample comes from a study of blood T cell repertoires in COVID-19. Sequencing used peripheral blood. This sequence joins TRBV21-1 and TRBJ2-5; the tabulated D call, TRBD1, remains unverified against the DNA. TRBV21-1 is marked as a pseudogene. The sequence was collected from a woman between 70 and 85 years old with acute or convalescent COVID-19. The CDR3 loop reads CASSRGQLETQYF. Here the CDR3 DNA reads TGTGCCAGCAGCAGAGGACAGTTGGAGACCCAGTACTTC.